The following is a T cell receptor beta chain sequence with its context. This entry is derived from a study of long-term antiretroviral therapy in people with HIV. The assay, immunoSEQ v3.0, was run at survey level. Libraries were prepared by immunoSEQ multiplex PCR; TCRdb keeps only in-frame clonotypes and omits some of them. In the table there are over 30,000 clones, about 86% of which are singletons. Trimming cost V 6 bases and J 2 bases, with 13 bases left between them. The CDR3 loop spans 14 amino acids. Germline V gives CDR1 ENHRY, CDR2 SYGVKD. This chain links TRBV10-3 with TRBJ1-2, with D possibly being TRBD1 (6 bases). Material: unsorted PBMCs, obtained 1.2 years after starting antiretroviral therapy. The TCR comes from a woman in her fifties or sixties with HIV. The CDR3 DNA reads as TGTGCCATCAGCGAACCCGACAGGAACTATGGCTACACCTTC. This codes for CAISEPDRNYGYTF.